This entry concerns a single TCR beta chain. Its antigen is undetermined. Some clones are missing from TCRdb's copy, which holds only in-frame ones; the method was immunoSEQ multiplex PCR. The sample has 25,000 to 30,000 clones, approximately 82% seen once. CDR1 MGHDK and CDR2 SYGVNS come from the germline V gene. This CDR3 is built from 15 residues. V was clipped by 9 bases and J by 5 bases; unmatched bases: 14. This sample is part of a study of a mutant IDH1 vaccine in newly diagnosed glioma. Study details: It was radiotherapy, temozolomide, or both that patients received previously, with most receiving both. Study results and limitations: Altogether, around 95% of patients exhibited vaccine-induced immune responses.

Regarding time point: week 23, last vaccination. With topical imiquimod, each dose of the vaccine consisted of 300 ug of mutant IDH1 20-mer peptide. Each tumor in the donors was a new WHO grade 3 or 4 astrocytoma, IDH1-mutant and ATRX-lost. The specimen comprised PBMCs, sampled from a glioma patient whose treatment included an IDH1 peptide vaccine. This clonotype was obtained from a woman aged 25 to 45 with glioma. The V and J genes are TRBV25-1 and TRBJ2-3, with 7 bases lining up with TRBD1. The CDR3 spells CASATRKGGRDTQYF. CDR3 DNA sequence: TGTGCCAGTGCTACACGAAAAGGGGGCCGAGATACGCAGTATTTT.